These 9 T cell receptor beta chains originate from one sample sequenced in a study of cytomegalovirus exposure and HLA in healthy donors. Libraries were prepared by immunoSEQ multiplex PCR; TCRdb keeps only in-frame clonotypes and omits some of them. The sample holds 59,000 or so clones, about 91% seen once. Material: PBMCs. These receptors were taken from a woman between 18 and 29 years old in good health and CMV-seronegative.

The CDR3 here is CASSLDGGELFF. The CDR3 nucleotides read TGTGCCAGCAGCTTGGACGGCGGGGAGCTGTTTTTT. The V gene is TRBV5-6, the J gene TRBJ2-2; D ambiguous. This CDR3 spans 12 amino acids. Germline assignment: CDR1 SGHDT and CDR2 YYEEEE. With 0 bases removed from V and 7 bases from J, the gap between germline ends came to 4 bases.

V and J are TRBV27 and TRBJ2-3; D gene unclear. Germline V gives CDR1 MNHEY, CDR2 SMNVEV (reference sequence). This CDR3 has 14 amino acids. The V end was cut by 3 bases, the J end by 2 bases, with 9 bases between. The CDR3, as DNA: TGTGCCAGCAGTTTGAGGCTGATCACAGATACGCAGTATTTT. It codes for CASSLRLITDTQYF.

The chain links TRBV2 to TRBJ1-4, with D unclear. The germline V gene has CDR1 SNHLY and CDR2 FYNNEI. The V end was cut by 2 bases, the J end by 13 bases, with 11 bases between. This CDR3 contains 12 residues. CDR3 sequence reads: CASSERRLRLFF. CDR3 nucleotides: TGTGCCAGCAGTGAAAGGAGGCTCAGACTGTTTTTT.

The CDR3: CASSLVSFGRTYEQYF. DNA for the CDR3: TGTGCCAGCAGCTTAGTATCTTTTGGCAGAACCTACGAGCAGTACTTC. This rearrangement joins TRBV7-9 to TRBJ2-7; no definite D call. Germline V lookup: CDR1 SEHNR, CDR2 FQNEAQ (reference sequence). This CDR3 is 16 amino acids long. V was clipped by 1 base and J by 2 bases, with 15 bases between them.

The J gene is TRBJ1-1, the V gene TRBV9; TRBD1 matches at 10 bases. CDR3 length: 12 residues. The germline gives CDR1 SGDLS, CDR2 YYNGEE. J gave up 3 bases and V 7 bases, and 0 bases lay outside the gene matches. This CDR3 is CASGTGDTEAFF. The DNA of the CDR3 is TGTGCCAGCGGGACAGGGGACACTGAAGCTTTCTTT.

The CDR3 DNA reads as TGTGCCACCAGCAGAGATAGGGGGAGAAGCACAGATACGCAGTATTTT. Its protein is CATSRDRGRSTDTQYF. The rearrangement links TRBV15 to TRBJ2-3, with D possibly matching TRBD1 (6 bases). V was shortened by 0 bases and J by 0 bases, with 10 bases between the two germline ends. Germline CDR1 is LNHNV and CDR2 is YYDKDF (reference sequence). The CDR3 has 16 residues.

The chain couples TRBV6-5 to TRBJ2-2, with a possible D match to TRBD2 (7 bases). The CDR3 is made up of 16 amino acids. Trimming removed 4 bases at V and 4 bases at J, with 16 bases between. Germline CDR1 reads MNHEY; CDR2 reads SVGAGI. CDR3 region: CASSSRGGGGTGELFF. CDR3 nucleotide sequence: TGTGCCAGCAGTTCGCGTGGGGGAGGGGGCACCGGGGAGCTGTTTTTT.

The gene calls are TRBV4-2 and TRBJ1-5; a possible D gene is TRBD1 (5 bases). V lost 0 bases, J lost 0 bases, and 9 bases lay in between. The CDR3 runs 16 residues. The germline V gene has CDR1 LGHNA and CDR2 YNFKEQ. Written as DNA, the CDR3 is TGTGCCAGCAGCCAAGAAGGGGCCGATAGCAATCAGCCCCAGCATTTT. The encoded protein is CASSQEGADSNQPQHF.

V usage is TRBV7-9 and J usage is TRBJ2-1, with TRBD2 matching 16 bases. The CDR3 contains 18 residues. Trimming cost V 4 bases and J 8 bases; bases outside gene matches: 11. CDR1 SEHNR and CDR2 FQNEAQ come from the germline V gene (reference sequence). The CDR3 reads CASSSLYGTSGGGDEQFF. The CDR3 DNA reads TGTGCCAGCAGCTCCTTATACGGGACTAGCGGGGGGGGCGATGAGCAGTTCTTC.